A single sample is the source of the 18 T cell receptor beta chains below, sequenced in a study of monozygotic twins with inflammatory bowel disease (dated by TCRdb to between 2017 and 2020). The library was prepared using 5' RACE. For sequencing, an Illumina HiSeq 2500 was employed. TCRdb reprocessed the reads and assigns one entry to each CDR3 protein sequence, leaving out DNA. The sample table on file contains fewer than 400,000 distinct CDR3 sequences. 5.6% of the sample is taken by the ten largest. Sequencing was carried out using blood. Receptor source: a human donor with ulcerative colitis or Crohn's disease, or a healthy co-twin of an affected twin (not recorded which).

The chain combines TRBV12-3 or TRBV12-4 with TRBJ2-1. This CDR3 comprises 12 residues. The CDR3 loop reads CASSNTYNEQFF.

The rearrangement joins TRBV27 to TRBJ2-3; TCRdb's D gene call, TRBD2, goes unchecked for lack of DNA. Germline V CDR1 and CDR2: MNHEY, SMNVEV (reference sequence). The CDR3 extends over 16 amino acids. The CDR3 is CASSPWAGGLKDTQYF.

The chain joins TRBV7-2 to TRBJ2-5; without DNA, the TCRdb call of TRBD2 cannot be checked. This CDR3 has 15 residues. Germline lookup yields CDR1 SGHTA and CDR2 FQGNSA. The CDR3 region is CASGGTSGGAETQYF.

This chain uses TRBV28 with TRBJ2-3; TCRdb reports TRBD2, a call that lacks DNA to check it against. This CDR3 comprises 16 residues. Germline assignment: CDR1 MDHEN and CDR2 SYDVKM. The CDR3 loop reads CASRDTLAGSTDTQYF.

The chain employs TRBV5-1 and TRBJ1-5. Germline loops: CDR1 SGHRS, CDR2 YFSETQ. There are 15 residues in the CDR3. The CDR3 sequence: CASSQTDGSNQPQHF. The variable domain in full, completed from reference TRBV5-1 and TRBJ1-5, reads KAGVTQTPRYLIKTRGQQVTLSCSPISGHRSVSWYQQTPGQGLQFLFEYFSETQRNKGNFPGRFSGRQFSNSRSEMNVSTLELGDSALYLCASSQTDGSNQPQHFGDGTRLSIL.

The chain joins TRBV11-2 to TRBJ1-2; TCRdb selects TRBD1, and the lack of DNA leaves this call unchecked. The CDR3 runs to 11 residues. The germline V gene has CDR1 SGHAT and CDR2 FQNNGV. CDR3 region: CASNEDSSLTF.

CDR3 region: CATSRDTRNTGELFF. The J gene is TRBJ2-2, the V gene TRBV15. This CDR3 region has 15 residues. Germline values: CDR1 LNHNV, CDR2 YYDKDF (reference sequence).

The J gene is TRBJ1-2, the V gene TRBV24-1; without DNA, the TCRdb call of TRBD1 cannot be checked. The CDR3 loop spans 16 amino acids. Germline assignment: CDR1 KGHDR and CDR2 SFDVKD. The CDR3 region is CATSETTPGGNRGYTF.

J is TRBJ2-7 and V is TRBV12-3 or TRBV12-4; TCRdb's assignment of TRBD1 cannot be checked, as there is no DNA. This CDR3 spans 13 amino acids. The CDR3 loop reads CASGIPPRYEQYF.

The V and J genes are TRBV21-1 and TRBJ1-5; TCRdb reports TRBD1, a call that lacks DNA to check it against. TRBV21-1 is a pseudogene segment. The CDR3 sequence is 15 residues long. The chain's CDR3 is CASSVGTEEGQPQHF.

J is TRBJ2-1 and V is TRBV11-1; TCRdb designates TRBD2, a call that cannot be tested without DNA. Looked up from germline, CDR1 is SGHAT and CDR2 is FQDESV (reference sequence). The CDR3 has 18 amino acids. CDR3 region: CASSRIGTSGYSYNEQFF.

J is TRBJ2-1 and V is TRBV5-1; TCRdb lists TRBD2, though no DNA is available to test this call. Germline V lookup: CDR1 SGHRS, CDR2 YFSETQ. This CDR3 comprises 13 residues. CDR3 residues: CASSMGPSGGPFF.

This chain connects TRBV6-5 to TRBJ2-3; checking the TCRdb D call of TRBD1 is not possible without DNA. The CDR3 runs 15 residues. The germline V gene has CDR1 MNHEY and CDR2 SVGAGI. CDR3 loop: CASSYGGGAGDTQYF.

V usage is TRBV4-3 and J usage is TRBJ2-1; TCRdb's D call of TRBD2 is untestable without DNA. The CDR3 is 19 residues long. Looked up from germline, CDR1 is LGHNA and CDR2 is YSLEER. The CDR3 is CASSLAEGRTSGGPPEQFF.

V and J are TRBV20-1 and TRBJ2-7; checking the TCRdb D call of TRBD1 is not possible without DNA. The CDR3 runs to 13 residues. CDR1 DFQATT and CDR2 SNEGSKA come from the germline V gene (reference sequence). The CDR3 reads CSARGSQGDEQYF.

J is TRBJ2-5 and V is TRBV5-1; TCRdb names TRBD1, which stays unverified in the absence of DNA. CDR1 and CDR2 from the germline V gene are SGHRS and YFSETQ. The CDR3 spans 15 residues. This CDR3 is CASSLDRQGMETQYF.

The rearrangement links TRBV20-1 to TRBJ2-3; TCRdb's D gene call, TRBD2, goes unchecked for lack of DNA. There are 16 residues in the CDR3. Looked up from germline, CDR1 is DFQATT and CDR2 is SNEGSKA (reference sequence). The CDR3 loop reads CSATRTSGPYTDTQYF.

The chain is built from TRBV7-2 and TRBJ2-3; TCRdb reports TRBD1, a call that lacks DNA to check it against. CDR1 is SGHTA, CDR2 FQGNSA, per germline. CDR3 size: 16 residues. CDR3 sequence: CASSVTGTGPTDTQYF. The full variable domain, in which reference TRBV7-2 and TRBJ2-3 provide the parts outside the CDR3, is GAGVSQSPSNKVTEKGKDVELRCDPISGHTALYWYRQSLGQGLEFLIYFQGNSAPDKSGLPSDRFSAERTGGSVSTLTIQRTQQEDSAVYLCASSVTGTGPTDTQYFGPGTRLTVL.